This T cell receptor (beta chain) was identified during a study of blood T cell repertoires in COVID-19. The overall study: COVID-19 samples from acute and convalescent phases originated in the United States, Italy and Spain.

The assay was immunoSEQ multiplex PCR, and TCRdb's table has in-frame clones only and misses some. The repertoire holds under 200,000 clones, about 83% seen once, with about 2% in the top ten. This CDR3 is built from 11 residues. V lost 1 base and J 6 bases, leaving 3 bases between the germline ends. Germline V gives CDR1 SGHRS, CDR2 YFSETQ. Sample: peripheral blood. The receptor was isolated from a woman of 80 years or more with acute or convalescent COVID-19. V and J are TRBV5-1 and TRBJ2-3; D is uncertain. The CDR3 here is CASSLLDTQYF. The DNA for the CDR3 is TGCGCCAGCAGCTTGCTGGATACGCAGTATTTT.